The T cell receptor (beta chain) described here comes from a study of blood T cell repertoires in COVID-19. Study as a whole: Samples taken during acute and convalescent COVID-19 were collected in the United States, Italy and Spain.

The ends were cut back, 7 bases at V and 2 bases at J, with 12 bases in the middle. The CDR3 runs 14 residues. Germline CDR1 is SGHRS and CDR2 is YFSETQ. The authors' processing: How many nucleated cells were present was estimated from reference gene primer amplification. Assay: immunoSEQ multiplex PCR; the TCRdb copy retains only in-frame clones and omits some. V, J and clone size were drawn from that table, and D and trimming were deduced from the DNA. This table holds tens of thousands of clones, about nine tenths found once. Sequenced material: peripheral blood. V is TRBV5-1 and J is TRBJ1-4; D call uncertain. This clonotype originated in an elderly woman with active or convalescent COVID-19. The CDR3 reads CASAMSGTNEKLFF. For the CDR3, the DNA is TGCGCCAGCGCAATGAGCGGGACTAATGAAAAACTGTTTTTT. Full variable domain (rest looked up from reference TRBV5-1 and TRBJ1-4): KAGVTQTPRYLIKTRGQQVTLSCSPISGHRSVSWYQQTPGQGLQFLFEYFSETQRNKGNFPGRFSGRQFSNSRSEMNVSTLELGDSALYLCASAMSGTNEKLFFGSGTQLSVL.